The 11 T cell receptor beta chains presented below share a single source sample, sequenced in a study of T cell responses to AZD1222 COVID-19 vaccine. Only in-frame clones appear in the TCRdb table, and some are missing; sequencing was by immunoSEQ multiplex PCR. This table has some 130,000 clones, roughly 85% appearing once. This material consisted of peripheral blood, taken 28 days after the second dose of the MenACWY control vaccine. Receptors originate from an adult who received the MenACWY meningococcal vaccine as a control.

J is TRBJ1-1 and V is TRBV5-1; D ambiguous. Germline V gives CDR1 SGHRS, CDR2 YFSETQ. Trimming took 1 base from V and 1 from J, leaving 8 bases between them. The CDR3 runs to 14 residues. CDR3 in amino acids: CASSLNSENTEAFF. The CDR3 DNA follows: TGCGCCAGCAGCTTGAACAGCGAGAACACTGAAGCTTTCTTT.

This rearrangement joins TRBV7-8 to TRBJ2-2; D is tentatively TRBD1 or TRBD2 (5 bases each). Trimming stripped 5 bases from V and 7 bases from J, with 23 bases between. Germline V CDR1 and CDR2: SGHVS, FQNEAQ. CDR3 length: 17 amino acids. The CDR3 loop reads CASSPSQGRGSGGELFF. CDR3 DNA sequence: TGTGCCAGCAGCCCCAGCCAGGGACGGGGCTCGGGCGGGGAGCTGTTTTTT.

The chain recombines TRBV10-1 with TRBJ2-3; D call uncertain. Per germline, CDR1 WNHNN and CDR2 SYGVQD (reference sequence). The V end lost 6 bases, the J end lost 3 bases, and 16 bases lay between the germline ends. CDR3 length: 15 residues. The CDR3 bases are TGCGCCAGCAGCCTACGAACTCTGGGGACAGATACGCAGTATTTT. Its translation is CASSLRTLGTDTQYF.

For this clone: At the DNA level, this CDR3 is encoded by other sequences in the same sample as well. CDR3 DNA sequence: TGCGCCAGCAGCTCCGGGACAGGGGGCTATGGCTACACCTTC. This codes for CASSSGTGGYGYTF. The genes are TRBV5-1 and TRBJ1-2, with 11 bases lining up with TRBD1. This CDR3 region has 14 residues. J gave up 4 bases and V 3 bases, and 2 bases lay outside the gene matches. CDR1 is SGHRS, CDR2 YFSETQ, per germline.

The J gene is TRBJ1-1, the V gene TRBV6-4; D is possibly TRBD1 (6 bases). The V and J ends lost 6 bases and 6 bases respectively, with 17 bases between them. The germline gives CDR1 MRHNA, CDR2 SNTAGT. The CDR3 runs 14 residues. The CDR3 loop is CASRSVAGVAEAFF. The CDR3 DNA follows: TGTGCCAGCAGAAGCGTGGCAGGGGTCGCTGAAGCTTTCTTT.

This clone was picked up one time. The chain employs TRBV11-1 and TRBJ1-6, with 8 bases aligning to TRBD1. Trimming at V came to 5 bases and at J to 6 bases, leaving 3 bases not matched to a gene. Per the germline V gene, CDR1 is SGHAT and CDR2 is FQDESV (reference sequence). This CDR3 has 14 residues. The CDR3 is CASSVDRGNSPLHF. As DNA, the CDR3 is TGTGCCAGCAGCGTCGACAGGGGTAATTCACCCCTCCACTTT.

The V gene is TRBV19, the J gene TRBJ2-7, with D perhaps TRBD2 (6 bases). The germline V and J ends were trimmed by 8 bases and 3 bases, with 14 bases remaining between them. Germline-derived CDR1 and CDR2 are LNHDA and SQIVND (reference sequence). The CDR3 consists of 13 residues. The CDR3 region is CASGPGRSYEQYF. In DNA, the CDR3 is TGTGCCAGTGGGCCCGGGAGAAGCTACGAGCAGTACTTC.

J is TRBJ1-3 and V is TRBV28; 8 bases align to TRBD1. V shed 3 bases and J 0 bases; nucleotides not matched to a gene: 4. The germline CDR1 and CDR2 sequences are MDHEN and SYDVKM. This CDR3 spans 16 amino acids. CDR3 in amino acids: CASSLGGTGSGNTIYF. CDR3 DNA: TGTGCCAGCAGTTTGGGAGGGACAGGCTCTGGAAACACCATATATTTT.

J is TRBJ2-1 and V is TRBV7-2; D is possibly TRBD2 (6 bases). V shed 1 base and J shed 3 bases, with 10 bases lying between them. The CDR3 runs 15 residues. Germline CDR1 reads SGHTA; CDR2 reads FQGNSA. CDR3 protein: CASSLGAGIYNEQFF. CDR3 bases: TGTGCCAGCAGCTTAGGGGCGGGGATCTACAATGAGCAGTTCTTC.

This chain links TRBV18 with TRBJ1-2; 7 bases are a match to TRBD1. This CDR3 is built from 15 residues. The ends lost 3 bases at V and 3 bases at J; junction bases unmatched: 7. Germline values: CDR1 KGHSH, CDR2 LQKENI. In DNA form, the CDR3 reads TGTGCCAGCTCACCCACAGGGGAAAAGGACTATGGCTACACCTTC. It is translated as CASSPTGEKDYGYTF.

The chain combines TRBV27 with TRBJ2-2, with 7 bases identical to TRBD1. V was pared by 4 bases and J by 5 bases, with 7 bases of the junction left unmatched. The CDR3 length is 15 residues. Germline V gene data show CDR1 as MNHEY and CDR2 as SMNVEV (reference sequence). CDR3 DNA: TGTGCCAGCAGTTCCCGGACAGGCTTTACCGGGGAGCTGTTTTTT. As protein: CASSSRTGFTGELFF.